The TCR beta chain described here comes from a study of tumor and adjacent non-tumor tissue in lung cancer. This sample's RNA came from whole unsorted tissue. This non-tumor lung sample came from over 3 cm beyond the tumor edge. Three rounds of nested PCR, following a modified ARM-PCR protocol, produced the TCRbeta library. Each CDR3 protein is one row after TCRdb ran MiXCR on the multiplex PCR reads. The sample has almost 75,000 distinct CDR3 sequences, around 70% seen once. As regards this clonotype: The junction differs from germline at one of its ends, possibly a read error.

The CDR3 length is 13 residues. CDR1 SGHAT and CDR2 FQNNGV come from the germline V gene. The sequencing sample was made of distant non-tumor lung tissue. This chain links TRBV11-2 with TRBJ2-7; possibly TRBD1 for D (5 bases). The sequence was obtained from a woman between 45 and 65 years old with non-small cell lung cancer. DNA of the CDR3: TGTGCCGTTAGGACATCCAGTCCCTACGAGCAGCACTTC. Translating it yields CAVRTSSPYEQHF.